The present T cell receptor beta chain was sequenced within a study of spatial heterogeneity in lung cancer. Whole-study context: A consistent excess of beta-chain over alpha-chain sequences was detected.

TCRdb itself ran the 5' RACE reads through MiXCR, one entry per CDR3 protein. The sample consists of roughly 71,000 distinct CDR3 sequences, 7.5% to 10% of them appearing once. Time point indicated: blood at routine non-recurrence follow-up after resection. The CDR3 sequence is 16 residues long. Germline loops: CDR1 LGHNA, CDR2 YNFKEQ. The V and J ends lost 0 bases and 2 bases respectively, with 10 bases between them. This chain links TRBV4-2 with TRBJ2-2; no reliable D call. The input for sequencing was PBMCs, taken at follow-up. This TCR was recovered from a female donor with early-stage non-small cell lung cancer. The CDR3 bases are TGTGCCAGCAGCCAAGATAGACTTAAAAACACCGGGGAGCTGTTTTTT. Translation: CASSQDRLKNTGELFF.